This T cell receptor (beta chain) was found in a study of CD8+ T cells in alopecia areata. The wider study: Treated patients received oral tofacitinib, 5 to 10 mg twice daily. The study's findings and limits: Compared with mice, patients displayed less clear TCR sharing, possibly for HLA-related reasons. Higher clonality and more expanded CD8+ clones appeared in lesional than normal scalp.

As concerns this clone: The target antigen is unknown.

The CDR3 length is 14 residues. Trimming took 11 bases from V and 0 from J, leaving 11 bases between them. The germline CDR1 and CDR2 sequences are LNHDA and SQIVND (reference sequence). Specimens obtained from alopecia areata patients comprised lesional scalp punch biopsies and peripheral blood. TCR sequencing used cDNA made by reverse transcription of extracted RNA. The protocol was immunoSEQ multiplex PCR, while the TCRdb copy is restricted to in-frame clones and leaves out a portion. Of some 10,000 clones listed, over 55% are singletons. The V gene is TRBV19, the J gene TRBJ2-6; no definite D call. The input for sequencing was skin, taken at week 0. The source is a human donor with alopecia areata. The CDR3 reads CAGSRLSGANVLTF. The CDR3 bases are TGTGCCGGCTCCAGGCTCTCTGGGGCCAACGTCCTGACTTTC.